This T cell receptor beta chain is from a study of T cell responses to AZD1222 COVID-19 vaccine. Trimming removed 0 bases at V and 3 bases at J, with 5 bases between. The CDR3 runs 13 residues. Germline assignment: CDR1 LGHDT and CDR2 YNNKEL (reference sequence). A remark on this clone: Its antigen is not identified.

Profiled with immunoSEQ multiplex PCR; TCRdb holds only in-frame clones, not every one. The sample has 100,000 to 150,000 clones, approximately 88% seen once. The study, taken as a whole, reports: A rise in Spike-specific TCR breadth and depth followed two AZD1222 doses.

The source material was peripheral blood, sampled on day 0 of AZD1222 vaccination. The clonotype comes from an adult in good health. The J gene is TRBJ1-2, the V gene TRBV3-1 (or the pseudogene TRBV3-2); unclear D gene. The CDR3 region is CASSQDGDYGYTF. DNA for the CDR3: TGTGCCAGCAGCCAAGATGGGGACTATGGCTACACCTTC.